The sample holds many counts of the clone carrying this T cell receptor beta chain. Its antigen is currently unknown. This sample was included in a study of blood T cells in healthy people across ages. Next came a second PCR, run for about 7 to 11 cycles, which used a sample-barcoded 5' primer along with a J-beta primer mix. TCRdb called the 5' RACE reads again in MiXCR, with one record for every CDR3 protein. The sample shows hundreds of thousands of distinct CDR3 sequences, roughly 50% of them seen only once. Study outcomes and limitations: Higher diversity, along with more naive CD4+ cells, distinguished long-lived donors from aged donors. Age showed a roughly linear inverse relationship with TCR beta diversity per million T cells. The study found TCR beta diversity correlated strongly with naive T cell percentage.

Drawing of peripheral blood yielded 7.5 to 10 milliliters from each donor. This CDR3 is 15 amino acids long. Germline lookup yields CDR1 KGHSH and CDR2 LQKENI. V was clipped by 4 bases and J by 5 bases, with 17 bases between them. The chain is built from TRBV18 and TRBJ1-2, with D maybe TRBD1 (6 bases). Sequencing used blood. The origin of this receptor is a man aged 35 to 55 in good health. CDR3 sequence (DNA): TGTGCCAGCTCACGACAGGAAGACCGACGTTATGGCTACACCTTC. Encoded protein: CASSRQEDRRYGYTF.